The clone carrying this T cell receptor (beta chain) was detected many times. Its specificity is unknown. The germline V gene encodes CDR1 LGHNA and CDR2 YSLEER. V was pared by 4 bases and J by 0 bases, with 16 bases of the junction left unmatched. CDR3 length: 20 residues. This sample stems from a study of T cells after yellow fever vaccination. Study observations and caveats: Contaminants from the bulk population, in the form of abundant clonotypes, could be found in FACS-sorted repertoires.

As TCR cDNA was made by 5'RACE template switching, a universal primer site and UMIs were added. TCRdb redid the calling of the 5' RACE reads with MiXCR, one entry per CDR3 protein. The table includes roughly 320,000 distinct CDR3 sequences, about 10% detected once. This sequence originates from a young man who received the YFV17D yellow fever vaccine. The chain carries TRBV4-3 and TRBJ2-1; 9 positions agree with TRBD2. Here the sequenced sample was CD4+ T cells sorted from PBMCs, taken 45 days after the yellow fever booster vaccination. CDR3 residues: CASSRGWGGGARRSYNEQFF. CDR3 nucleotide sequence: TGCGCCAGCAGCCGAGGTTGGGGCGGGGGGGCTCGCCGCTCCTACAATGAGCAGTTCTTC.